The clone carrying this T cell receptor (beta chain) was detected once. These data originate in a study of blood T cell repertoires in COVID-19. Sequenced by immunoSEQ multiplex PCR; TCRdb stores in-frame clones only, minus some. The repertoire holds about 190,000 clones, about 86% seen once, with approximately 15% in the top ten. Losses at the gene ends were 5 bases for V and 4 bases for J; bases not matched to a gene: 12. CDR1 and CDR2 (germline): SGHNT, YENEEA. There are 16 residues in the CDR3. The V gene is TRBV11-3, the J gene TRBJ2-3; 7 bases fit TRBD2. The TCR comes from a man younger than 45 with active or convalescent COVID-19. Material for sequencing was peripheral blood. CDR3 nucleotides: TGTGCCAGCAGCCTCTGGACTAGTAAGGATCCAGATACGCAGTATTTT. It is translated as CASSLWTSKDPDTQYF.